A single sample gave rise to the 15 T cell receptor beta chains below, sequenced in a study of shared clonotypes between healthy human individuals. Clones were read by immunoSEQ multiplex PCR, and TCRdb kept only the in-frame ones, dropping some. The sample holds about 580,000 clones, roughly 98% seen once. CD8 cells classed as naive were CD45RO-negative and positively selected for CCR7, excluding terminally differentiated effector memory CD45RA+ cells. The sequenced sample was naive CD8+ T cells sorted from blood. These TCRs come from a man aged 25 to 40 in good health.

The CDR3 here is CASSPSFLNTEAFF. The CDR3 nucleotides are TGTGCCAGCAGCCCGTCCTTCCTCAACACTGAAGCTTTCTTT. The chain links TRBV7-9 to TRBJ1-1; D is ambiguous. The CDR3 is made up of 14 amino acids. Germline V gives CDR1 SEHNR, CDR2 FQNEAQ (reference sequence). The V and J ends lost 5 bases and 2 bases respectively, with 12 bases between them.

The V gene is TRBV6-6, the J gene TRBJ2-7; the D gene is possibly TRBD1 (6 bases). CDR3 length equals 12 residues. V was trimmed by 11 bases and J by 2 bases, leaving 13 bases between them. Germline V gene sequence: CDR1 MNHNY, CDR2 SVGAGI (reference sequence). CDR3 region: CASGTSPYEQYF. The CDR3 DNA sequence: TGTGCCTCGGGGACAAGCCCCTACGAGCAGTACTTC.

The chain has TRBV7-9 and TRBJ2-7; D not resolved. The CDR3 totals 15 residues. CDR1 is SEHNR, CDR2 FQNEAQ, per germline (reference sequence). Trimming shortened V by 6 bases and J by 4 bases, and 19 bases separated the two germline ends. For the CDR3, the DNA is TGTGCCAGCAGTTCTCAGCACAGTTCCTCTTACGAGCAGTACTTC. Encoded protein: CASSSQHSSSYEQYF. The whole variable domain, filled in from reference TRBV7-9 and TRBJ2-7, reads DTGVSQNPRHKITKRGQNVTFRCDPISEHNRLYWYRQTLGQGPEFLTYFQNEAQLEKSRLLSDRFSAERPKGSFSTLEIQRTEQGDSAMYLCASSSQHSSSYEQYFGPGTRLTVT.

This chain uses TRBV6-1 with TRBJ2-7; D is perhaps TRBD1 (5 bases). In germline, CDR1 is MNHNS, CDR2 SASEGT. V gave up 1 base and J gave up 3 bases, with 10 bases separating them. The CDR3 contains 14 residues. CDR3 coding DNA: TGTGCCAGCAGTGAAGTCGACAGATTCTACGAGCAGTACTTC. This translates into CASSEVDRFYEQYF.

The gene calls are TRBV9 and TRBJ2-7, with D uncertain. Trimming left V 0 bases short and J 0 bases short, with 10 bases between. Germline CDR1 is SGDLS and CDR2 is YYNGEE. This CDR3 has 15 residues. Here the CDR3 reads CASSVASGGSYEQYF. Here the CDR3 DNA reads TGTGCCAGCAGCGTAGCGTCGGGCGGCTCCTACGAGCAGTACTTC.

The genes are TRBV4-2 and TRBJ2-1; D unresolved. V gave up 2 bases and J gave up 4 bases, with 12 bases separating them. The V gene's germline CDR1 is LGHNA and CDR2 YNFKEQ. The CDR3 is made up of 15 amino acids. For the CDR3, the DNA is TGTGCCAGCAGCCAATATTACCCGAGTTACAATGAGCAGTTCTTC. This gives the protein CASSQYYPSYNEQFF.

V and J are TRBV29-1 and TRBJ2-6; the match to TRBD2 covers 8 bases. Germline trimming cut 4 bases from V and 4 bases from J; bases unmatched to any gene: 12. Germline V lookup: CDR1 SQVTM, CDR2 ANQGSEA. There are 17 residues in the CDR3. The CDR3 spells CSVVTLAESTGANVLTF. CDR3 coding DNA: TGCAGCGTTGTAACACTAGCGGAGTCAACCGGGGCCAACGTCCTGACTTTC. The variable domain in full, with the rest retrieved from reference TRBV29-1 and TRBJ2-6, is SAVISQKPSRDICQRGTSLTIQCQVDSQVTMMFWYRQQPGQSLTLIATANQGSEATYESGFVIDKFPISRPNLTFSTLTVSNMSPEDSSIYLCSVVTLAESTGANVLTFGAGSRLTVL.

This chain joins TRBV7-6 and TRBJ2-7, with D possibly TRBD2 on 6 matching bases. The germline V and J ends were trimmed by 5 bases and 4 bases, with 12 bases remaining between them. Germline lookup yields CDR1 SGHVS and CDR2 FNYEAQ. CDR3 size: 13 residues. The CDR3 region is CASSPEGRYEQYF. As DNA, the CDR3 is TGTGCCAGCAGCCCGGAGGGCCGGTACGAGCAGTACTTC.

The rearrangement joins TRBV7-8 to TRBJ1-5, with D unclear. V was shortened by 0 bases and J by 0 bases, with 12 bases between the two germline ends. The CDR3 runs 17 residues. Looked up from germline, CDR1 is SGHVS and CDR2 is FQNEAQ. The CDR3 is CASSLARARNSNQPQHF. CDR3 nucleotide sequence: TGTGCCAGCAGCTTAGCCCGTGCGAGAAATAGCAATCAGCCCCAGCATTTT.

The chain uses TRBV6-1 and TRBJ2-5; D gene ambiguous. CDR3 size: 15 residues. V lost 3 bases and J lost 5, with 16 bases in between. Looked up from germline, CDR1 is MNHNS and CDR2 is SASEGT. Here the CDR3 DNA reads TGTGCCAGCAGTGACGCAAATCTAGAACAGGAGACCCAGTACTTC. Encoded protein: CASSDANLEQETQYF.

The rearrangement uses TRBV4-1 and TRBJ2-3, with D possibly TRBD2 on 6 matching bases. In germline, CDR1 is MGHRA, CDR2 YSYEKL. Between the trimmed V and J ends, which lost 4 bases and 6 bases, there was a span of 17 bases. The CDR3 consists of 15 residues. The CDR3 spells CASSLTPGGSDTQYF. For the CDR3, the DNA is TGCGCCAGCAGCCTGACTCCCGGGGGATCGGATACGCAGTATTTT.

V and J are TRBV7-9 and TRBJ2-3; D not resolved. Trimming removed 1 base at V and 3 bases at J, with 8 bases between. CDR1 is SEHNR and CDR2 is FQNEAQ in the germline V gene (reference sequence). This CDR3 region has 14 residues. The CDR3 is CASSLEATTDTQYF. CDR3 bases: TGTGCCAGCAGCTTAGAGGCCACGACAGATACGCAGTATTTT. Full variable domain (outside the CDR3, taken from reference TRBV7-9 and TRBJ2-3): DTGVSQNPRHKITKRGQNVTFRCDPISEHNRLYWYRQTLGQGPEFLTYFQNEAQLEKSRLLSDRFSAERPKGSFSTLEIQRTEQGDSAMYLCASSLEATTDTQYFGPGTRLTVL.

This chain links TRBV5-1 with TRBJ1-4, with D uncertain. V shed 0 bases and J shed 8 bases, with 11 bases lying between them. The germline V gene encodes CDR1 SGHRS and CDR2 YFSETQ. This CDR3 has 14 amino acids. The DNA for the CDR3 is TGCGCCAGCAGCTTGGGGGCAGAGTACGAAAAACTGTTTTTT. Its protein product is CASSLGAEYEKLFF.

The J gene is TRBJ2-2, the V gene TRBV12-5; TRBD2 aligns across 8 bases. This CDR3 spans 14 amino acids. Germline CDR1 is LGHNT and CDR2 is FRNRAP. The trim removed 3 bases at V and 5 bases at J, leaving 2 bases unmatched. CDR3 residues: CASGFREGTGELFF. For the CDR3, the DNA is TGTGCTAGTGGTTTCCGGGAGGGAACCGGGGAGCTGTTTTTT.

A single count supports this clone. The chain joins TRBV5-4 to TRBJ2-1; 7 bases match TRBD2. This CDR3 is 15 amino acids long. Germline loops: CDR1 SGHNT, CDR2 YYREEE (reference sequence). V was clipped by 0 bases and J by 2 bases; unmatched bases: 2. The CDR3 here is CASSLGLAAYNEQFF. The CDR3 bases are TGTGCCAGCAGCTTGGGTCTAGCGGCCTACAATGAGCAGTTCTTC.